This record concerns one T cell receptor (beta chain) sequence. This sample is part of a study of blood T cell repertoires in COVID-19. Per the original data handling: Using reference gene primer amplification, nucleated cell counts were estimated. Clones were sequenced by immunoSEQ multiplex PCR, and TCRdb holds only the in-frame ones, with some missing. Clone size and the V and J calls come from that table; the DNA yielded D and trimming. The sample includes 250,000 to 350,000 clones, 86% seen only once; the top ten take roughly 2.1%. The V end lost 2 bases, the J end lost 1 base, and 9 bases lay between the germline ends. Per germline, CDR1 LGHDT and CDR2 YNNKEL (reference sequence). This CDR3 has 14 residues.

The sequencing input was peripheral blood. The source is a woman aged 25 to 45 who had recovered from COVID-19. The genes are TRBV3-1 (or the pseudogene TRBV3-2) and TRBJ2-7; D remains unclear. CDR3 amino acids: CASSQSSVSYEQYF. The DNA for the CDR3 is TGTGCCAGCAGCCAATCCTCTGTGTCCTACGAGCAGTACTTC.